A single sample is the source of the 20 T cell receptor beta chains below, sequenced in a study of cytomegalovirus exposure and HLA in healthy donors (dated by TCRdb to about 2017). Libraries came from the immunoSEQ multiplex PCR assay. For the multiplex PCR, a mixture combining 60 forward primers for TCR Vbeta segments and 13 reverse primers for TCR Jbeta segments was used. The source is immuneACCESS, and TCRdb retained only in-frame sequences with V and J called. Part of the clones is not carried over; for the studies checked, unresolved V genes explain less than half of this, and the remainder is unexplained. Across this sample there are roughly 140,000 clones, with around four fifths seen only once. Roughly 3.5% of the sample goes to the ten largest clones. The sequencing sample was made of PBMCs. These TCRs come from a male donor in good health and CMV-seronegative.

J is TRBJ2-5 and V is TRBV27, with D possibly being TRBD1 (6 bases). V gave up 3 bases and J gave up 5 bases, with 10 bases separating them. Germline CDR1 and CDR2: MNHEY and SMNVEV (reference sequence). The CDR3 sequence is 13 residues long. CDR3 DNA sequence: TGTGCCAGCAGTTTCGTGGGGGCGGAGACCCAGTACTTC. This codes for CASSFVGAETQYF.

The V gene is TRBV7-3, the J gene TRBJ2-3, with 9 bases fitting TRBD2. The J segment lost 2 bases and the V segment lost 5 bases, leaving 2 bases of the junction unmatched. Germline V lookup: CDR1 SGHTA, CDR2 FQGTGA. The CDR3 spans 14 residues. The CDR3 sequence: CASSSGGPTDTQYF. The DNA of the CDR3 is TGTGCCAGCAGCAGCGGGGGGCCCACAGATACGCAGTATTTT.

This chain's CDR3 is CASWGGLAGGMSSYNEQFF. CDR3 nucleotides: TGTGCCAGCTGGGGAGGACTAGCGGGAGGGATGAGCTCCTACAATGAGCAGTTCTTC. This rearrangement joins TRBV11-2 to TRBJ2-1; 15 nucleotides match TRBD2. Unmatched junction bases numbered 11, after V lost 8 bases and J lost 0 bases. Germline values: CDR1 SGHAT, CDR2 FQNNGV. The CDR3 totals 19 residues.

CDR3 nucleotide sequence: TGTGCCTGGACCCCAATAGCGGGGGGGGGCTACGAGCAGTACTTC. It specifies CAWTPIAGGGYEQYF. This chain connects TRBV30 to TRBJ2-7; 11 nucleotides line up with TRBD2. With 4 bases clipped from V and 3 bases from J, the junction kept 8 bases outside the gene matches. This CDR3 spans 15 amino acids. Germline values: CDR1 GTSNPN, CDR2 SVGIG (reference sequence).

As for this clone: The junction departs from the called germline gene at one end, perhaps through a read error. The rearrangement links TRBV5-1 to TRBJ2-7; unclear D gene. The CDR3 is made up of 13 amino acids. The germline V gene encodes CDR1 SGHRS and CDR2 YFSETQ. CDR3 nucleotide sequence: TGCGCCAGCAGCTTGGGCAGTTCCTTCGAGCAGTACTTC. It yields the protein CASSLGSSFEQYF. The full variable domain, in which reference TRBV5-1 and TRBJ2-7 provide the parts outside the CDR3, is KAGVTQTPRYLIKTRGQQVTLSCSPISGHRSVSWYQQTPGQGLQFLFEYFSETQRNKGNFPGRFSGRQFSNSRSEMNVSTLELGDSALYLCASSLGSSFEQYFGPGTRLTVT.

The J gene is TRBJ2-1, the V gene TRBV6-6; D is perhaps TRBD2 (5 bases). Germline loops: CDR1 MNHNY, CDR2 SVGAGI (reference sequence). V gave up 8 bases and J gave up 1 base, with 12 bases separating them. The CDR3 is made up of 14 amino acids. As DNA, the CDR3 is TGTGCCAGCTTGGGGAAGCGGTCCTACAATGAGCAGTTCTTC. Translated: CASLGKRSYNEQFF.

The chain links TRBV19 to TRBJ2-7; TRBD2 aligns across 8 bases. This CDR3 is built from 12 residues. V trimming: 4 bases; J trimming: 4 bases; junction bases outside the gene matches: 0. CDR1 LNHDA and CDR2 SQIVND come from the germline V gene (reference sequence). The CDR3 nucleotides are TGTGCCAGTAGTAGCGGGAGGTACGAGCAGTACTTC. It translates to CASSSGRYEQYF.

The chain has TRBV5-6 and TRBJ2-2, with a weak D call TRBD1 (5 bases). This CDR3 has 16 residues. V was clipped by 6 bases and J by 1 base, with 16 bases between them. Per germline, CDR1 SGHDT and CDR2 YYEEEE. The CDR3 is CASIFLDSENTGELFF. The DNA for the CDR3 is TGTGCCAGCATTTTCTTAGACAGTGAGAACACCGGGGAGCTGTTTTTT.

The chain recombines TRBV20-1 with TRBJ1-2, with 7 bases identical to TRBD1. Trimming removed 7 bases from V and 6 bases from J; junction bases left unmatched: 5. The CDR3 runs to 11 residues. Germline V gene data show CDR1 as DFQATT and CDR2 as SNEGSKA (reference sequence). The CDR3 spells CSGPTGDGYTF. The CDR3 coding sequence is TGCAGTGGCCCAACAGGGGATGGCTACACCTTC.

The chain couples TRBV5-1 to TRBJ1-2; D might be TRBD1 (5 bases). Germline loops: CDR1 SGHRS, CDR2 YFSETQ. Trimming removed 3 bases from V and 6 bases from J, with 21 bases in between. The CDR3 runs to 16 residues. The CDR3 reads CASSSTLGAGLDGYTF. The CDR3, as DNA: TGCGCCAGCAGCTCCACGCTCGGAGCAGGGCTCGATGGCTACACCTTC.

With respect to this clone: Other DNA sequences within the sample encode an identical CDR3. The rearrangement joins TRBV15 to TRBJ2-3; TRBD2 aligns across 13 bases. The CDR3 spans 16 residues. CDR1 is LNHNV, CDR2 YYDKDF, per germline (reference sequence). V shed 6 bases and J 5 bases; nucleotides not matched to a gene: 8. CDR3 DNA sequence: TGTGCCACCAGACCAGGACTAGCGGGAGTCGTAGATACGCAGTATTTT. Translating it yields CATRPGLAGVVDTQYF.

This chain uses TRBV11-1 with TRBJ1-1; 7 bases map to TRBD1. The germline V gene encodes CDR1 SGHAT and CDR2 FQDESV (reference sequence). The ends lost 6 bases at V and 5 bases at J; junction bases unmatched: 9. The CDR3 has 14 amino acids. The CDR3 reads CASRATGSRTEAFF. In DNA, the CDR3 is TGTGCCAGCAGAGCGACAGGGTCGCGGACTGAAGCTTTCTTT.

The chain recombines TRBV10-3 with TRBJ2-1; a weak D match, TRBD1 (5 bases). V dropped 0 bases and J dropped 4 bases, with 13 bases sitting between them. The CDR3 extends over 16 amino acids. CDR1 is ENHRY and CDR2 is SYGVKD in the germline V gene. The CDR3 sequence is CAISESGDREYNEQFF. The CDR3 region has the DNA TGTGCCATCAGTGAGTCCGGAGACAGAGAATACAATGAGCAGTTCTTC.

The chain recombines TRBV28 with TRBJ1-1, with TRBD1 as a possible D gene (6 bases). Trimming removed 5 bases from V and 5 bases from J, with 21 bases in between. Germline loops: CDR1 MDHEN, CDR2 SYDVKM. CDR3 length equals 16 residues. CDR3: CASSPPPPGGRTEAFF. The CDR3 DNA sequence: TGTGCCAGCAGTCCACCCCCCCCCGGGGGGCGGACTGAAGCTTTCTTT.

The CDR3 DNA is TGTGCCAGCAGCAGCAATAGCGGGATGGTTCAAGAGACCCAGTACTTC. Translation: CASSSNSGMVQETQYF. This chain joins TRBV7-8 and TRBJ2-5; the match to TRBD2 covers 8 bases. Per germline, CDR1 SGHVS and CDR2 FQNEAQ. There are 16 residues in the CDR3. J gave up 2 bases and V 5 bases, and 10 bases lay outside the gene matches.

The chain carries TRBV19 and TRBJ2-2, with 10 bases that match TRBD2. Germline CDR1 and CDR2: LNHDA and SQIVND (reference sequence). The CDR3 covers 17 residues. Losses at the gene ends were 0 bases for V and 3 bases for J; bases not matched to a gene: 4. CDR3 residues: CASSIDGSGGHTGELFF. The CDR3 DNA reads TGTGCCAGTAGTATAGATGGTAGCGGGGGGCACACCGGGGAGCTGTTTTTT. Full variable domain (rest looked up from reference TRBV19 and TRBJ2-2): DGGITQSPKYLFRKEGQNVTLSCEQNLNHDAMYWYRQDPGQGLRLIYYSQIVNDFQKGDIAEGYSVSREKKESFPLTVTSAQKNPTAFYLCASSIDGSGGHTGELFFGEGSRLTVL.

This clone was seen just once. CDR3 sequence: CASSLARGKSSPLHF. CDR3 coding DNA: TGTGCCAGCAGCTTAGCCCGCGGGAAGAGTTCACCCCTCCACTTT. The chain joins TRBV13 to TRBJ1-6; no clear D. The CDR3 loop spans 15 amino acids. Germline V gene lookup returns CDR1 PRHDT and CDR2 FYEKMQ (reference sequence). V lost 1 base and J lost 9, with 13 bases in between.

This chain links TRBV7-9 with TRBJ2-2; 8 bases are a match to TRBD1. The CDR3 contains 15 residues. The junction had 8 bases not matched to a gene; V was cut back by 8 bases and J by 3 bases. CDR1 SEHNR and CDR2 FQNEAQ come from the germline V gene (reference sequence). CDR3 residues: CASGRTGKDTGELFF. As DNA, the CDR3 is TGTGCCAGCGGTCGGACAGGGAAAGACACCGGGGAGCTGTTTTTT.

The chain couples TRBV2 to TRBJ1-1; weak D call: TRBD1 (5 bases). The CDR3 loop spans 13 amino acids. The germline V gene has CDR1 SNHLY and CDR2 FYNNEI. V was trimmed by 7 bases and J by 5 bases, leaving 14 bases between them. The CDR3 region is CASIPRGGTEAFF. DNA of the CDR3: TGTGCCAGCATCCCCCGGGGGGGGACTGAAGCTTTCTTT.

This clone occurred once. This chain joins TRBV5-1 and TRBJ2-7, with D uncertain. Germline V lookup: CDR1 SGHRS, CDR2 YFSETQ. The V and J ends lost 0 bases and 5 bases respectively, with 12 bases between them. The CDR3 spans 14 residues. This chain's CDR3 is CASSLAMRQNEQYF. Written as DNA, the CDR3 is TGCGCCAGCAGCTTGGCCATGAGGCAGAACGAGCAGTACTTC.